Listed below are T cell receptor beta chains from one sample, sequenced in a study of blood T cell repertoires in COVID-19. The assay was immunoSEQ multiplex PCR, and TCRdb's table has in-frame clones only and misses some. The data contain about 250,000 clones, 65% to 90% of them seen just once; the ten biggest clones take up about 14%. Source material: PBMCs or T cells enriched from blood (not recorded which). These receptors came from a young man who had recovered from COVID-19. CDR3s leave out the opening cysteine and the closing phenylalanine or tryptophan. The order of the fields is V gene, clone size, J gene, CDR3 protein. Clone size is given for some rows only: seen once, a few or many times, or a class if the clone is expanded.

>TRBV7-8|.|TRBJ2-3
ASSLVEAGHTDTQY
>TRBV27|.|TRBJ2-7
ASRVLRGGEQY
>TRBV2|.|TRBJ1-4
ASSEQGQRNEKLF
>TRBV7-9|.|TRBJ2-7
ASSLSGRLYEQY
>TRBV20-1|.|TRBJ1-2
SASYLDRGRVYGYT
>TRBV28|.|TRBJ2-7
ASSSVGRGTYEQY
>TRBV4-1|.|TRBJ2-5
ASSQTGGFQETQY
>TRBV14|.|TRBJ2-5
ASALAGGETQY
>TRBV7-9|once|TRBJ1-1
ASSWAGLTTEAF
>TRBV27|.|TRBJ2-7
ASSTRPGGNDEQY
>TRBV12-3/TRBV12-4|.|TRBJ2-1
ASSPPAGFEQF
>TRBV6-5|.|TRBJ1-5
AIRTGDSSNQPQH
>TRBV6-1|.|TRBJ2-1
ASSGHSGRGYNEQF
>TRBV4-1|.|TRBJ1-4
ASSQGRGGGEKLF
>TRBV12-5|.|TRBJ2-5
ASGLPSGGEETQY
>TRBV5-6|.|TRBJ2-2
ASSLGLAATGELF
>TRBV11-2|.|TRBJ2-1
ASSLDGLGAYNEQF